These 8 T cell receptor beta chains were sequenced from one sample in a study of blood T cell repertoires in COVID-19. Clones were sequenced by immunoSEQ multiplex PCR, and TCRdb holds only the in-frame ones, with some missing. The profile shows about 160,000 clones, 70% to 80% of them singletons. Input material: peripheral blood. These receptors were obtained from a man aged 55 to 69 with acute or convalescent COVID-19.

V is TRBV7-2 and J is TRBJ1-2; a possible D gene is TRBD1 (6 bases). Per germline, CDR1 SGHTA and CDR2 FQGNSA. CDR3 length: 15 residues. V shed 4 bases and J shed 6 bases, with 18 bases lying between them. This CDR3 reads CASSSRAGATDGYTF. The CDR3, as DNA: TGTGCCAGCAGCTCCCGGGCAGGGGCGACTGATGGCTACACCTTC.

The rearrangement uses TRBV18 and TRBJ2-2; D perhaps matches TRBD1 (6 bases). The V gene lost 2 bases and the J gene lost 5 bases, with 15 bases spanning the gap. CDR3 size: 16 residues. The germline gives CDR1 KGHSH, CDR2 LQKENI. The DNA for the CDR3 is TGTGCCAGCTCACCAGGGCTACAGGGATGGACCGGGGAGCTGTTTTTT. Residues: CASSPGLQGWTGELFF.

J is TRBJ2-7 and V is TRBV5-4; 12 nucleotides line up with TRBD1. The CDR3 has 14 amino acids. Germline CDR1 is SGHNT and CDR2 is YYREEE (reference sequence). With 4 bases clipped from V and 4 bases from J, the junction kept 3 bases outside the gene matches. The CDR3 region has the DNA TGTGCCAGCAGCCAGGGACAGGGGGCGTACGAGCAGTACTTC. It encodes CASSQGQGAYEQYF.

The genes are TRBV5-4 and TRBJ1-4, with a weak D call TRBD1 (6 bases). The germline gives CDR1 SGHNT, CDR2 YYREEE (reference sequence). V lost 2 bases, J lost 7 bases, and 12 bases lay in between. CDR3 length: 14 residues. The CDR3 here is CASSFPGAGEKLFF. CDR3 nucleotide sequence: TGTGCCAGCAGCTTTCCAGGGGCGGGTGAAAAACTGTTTTTT. Together with reference TRBV5-4 and TRBJ1-4, the CDR3 gives the full variable domain: ETGVTQSPTHLIKTRGQQVTLRCSSQSGHNTVSWYQQALGQGPQFIFQYYREEENGRGNFPPRFSGLQFPNYSSELNVNALELDDSALYLCASSFPGAGEKLFFGSGTQLSVL.

The rearrangement links TRBV5-1 to TRBJ2-3, with a possible D match to TRBD1 (6 bases). Trimming took 1 base from V and 0 from J, leaving 9 bases between them. Germline-derived CDR1 and CDR2 are SGHRS and YFSETQ. This CDR3 has 15 residues. The CDR3 loop is CASSLTQGSTDTQYF. The CDR3 bases are TGCGCCAGCAGCTTGACACAGGGAAGCACAGATACGCAGTATTTT.

The chain couples TRBV28 to TRBJ2-2; 7 nucleotides align to TRBD2. This CDR3 has 16 amino acids. Germline V CDR1 and CDR2: MDHEN, SYDVKM. J gave up 5 bases and V 3 bases, and 9 bases lay outside the gene matches. CDR3 protein: CASSLGTLAMTGELFF. CDR3 in DNA: TGTGCCAGCAGTTTGGGTACACTAGCGATGACCGGGGAGCTGTTTTTT.

The V call is TRBV2, the J call TRBJ1-1, with D maybe TRBD1 (6 bases). Trimming took 8 bases from V and 0 from J, leaving 16 bases between them. Germline V CDR1 and CDR2: SNHLY, FYNNEI. This CDR3 spans 15 amino acids. CDR3 sequence: CASYPSGTLNTEAFF. CDR3 bases: TGTGCCAGCTACCCCTCCGGGACACTGAACACTGAAGCTTTCTTT.

The rearrangement links TRBV10-2 to TRBJ1-3; no firm D call. CDR3 length: 13 residues. CDR1 is WSHSY and CDR2 is SAAADI in the germline V gene. V was shortened by 2 bases and J by 4 bases, with 6 bases between the two germline ends. The CDR3 DNA reads as TGCGCCAGCAGTGAGGGAGGCGGAAACACCATATATTTT. Translation gives CASSEGGGNTIYF.